The TCR beta chain under discussion was sequenced for a study of T-cell reconstitution after alpha-beta-depleted transplantation in children. Concerning this clonotype: Its antigen is as yet unknown.

Study findings and constraints: Several hundred graft clones that had expanded were reportedly the source of alpha-beta T cells about two months after transplant. Some patients owed their high day-60 TCRbeta diversity to surviving recipient T cells and thymic progenitors. T-cell counts and diversity at one year following transplant were attributed mainly to newly produced T cells.

The TCRbeta library was prepared with unique molecular identifiers. TCRdb passed the PCR reads through MiXCR, listing each CDR3 protein once. Of about 580,000 distinct CDR3 sequences detected, approximately 30% appear once; the ten largest clones hold around a third. The CDR3 loop spans 13 amino acids. CDR1 and CDR2 (germline): SQVTM, ANQGSEA. J was trimmed by 7 bases and V by 7 bases; bases with no gene match: 10. This rearrangement joins TRBV29-1 to TRBJ2-3; 8 bases fit TRBD2. The receptor was isolated from a boy under two years old with Wiskott-Aldrich syndrome, due to receive a stem cell transplant. This material consisted of PBMCs, taken before TCRalphabeta/CD19-depleted stem cell transplant. The CDR3 nucleotides read TGCAGCGCTGCCGGGAGGGCCGTTAATACGCAGTATTTT. Its protein product is CSAAGRAVNTQYF.